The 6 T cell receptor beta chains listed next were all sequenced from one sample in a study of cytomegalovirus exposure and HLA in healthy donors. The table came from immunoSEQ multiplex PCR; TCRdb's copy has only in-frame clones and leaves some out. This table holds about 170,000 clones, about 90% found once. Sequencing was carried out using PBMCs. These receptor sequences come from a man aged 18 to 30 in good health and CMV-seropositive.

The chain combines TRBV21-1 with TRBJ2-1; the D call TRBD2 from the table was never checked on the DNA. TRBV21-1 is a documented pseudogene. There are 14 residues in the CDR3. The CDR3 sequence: CASGPLAPRNEQFF. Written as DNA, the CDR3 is TGTGCCAGCGGCCCACTAGCGCCTCGCAATGAGCAGTTCTTC.

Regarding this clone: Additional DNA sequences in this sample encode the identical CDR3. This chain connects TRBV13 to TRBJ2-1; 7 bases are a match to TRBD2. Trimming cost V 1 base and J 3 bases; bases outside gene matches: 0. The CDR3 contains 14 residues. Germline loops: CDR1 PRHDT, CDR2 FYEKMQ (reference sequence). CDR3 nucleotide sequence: TGTGCCAGCAGCTTAGCGGGGGGCTACAATGAGCAGTTCTTC. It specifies CASSLAGGYNEQFF.

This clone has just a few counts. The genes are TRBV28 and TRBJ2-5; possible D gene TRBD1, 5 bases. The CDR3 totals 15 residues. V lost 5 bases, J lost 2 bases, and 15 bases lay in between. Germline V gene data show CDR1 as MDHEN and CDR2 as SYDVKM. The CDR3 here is CASSPPARGQETQYF. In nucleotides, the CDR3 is TGTGCCAGCAGTCCGCCGGCAAGGGGACAAGAGACCCAGTACTTC.

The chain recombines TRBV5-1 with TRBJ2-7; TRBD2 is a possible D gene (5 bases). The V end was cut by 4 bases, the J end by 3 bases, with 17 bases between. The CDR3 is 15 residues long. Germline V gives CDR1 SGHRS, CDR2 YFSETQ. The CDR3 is CASSPRGLGGYEQYF. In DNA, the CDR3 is TGCGCCAGCAGCCCCCGCGGTTTAGGAGGCTACGAGCAGTACTTC.

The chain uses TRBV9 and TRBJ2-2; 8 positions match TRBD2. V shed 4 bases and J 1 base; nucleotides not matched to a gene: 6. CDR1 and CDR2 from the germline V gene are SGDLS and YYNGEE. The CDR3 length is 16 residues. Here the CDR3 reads CASSPGTRGNTGELFF. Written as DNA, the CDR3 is TGTGCCAGCAGCCCCGGGACTAGGGGGAACACCGGGGAGCTGTTTTTT.

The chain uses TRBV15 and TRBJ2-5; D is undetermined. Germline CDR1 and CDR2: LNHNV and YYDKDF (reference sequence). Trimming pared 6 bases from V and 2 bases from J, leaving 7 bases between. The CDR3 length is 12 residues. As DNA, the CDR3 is TGTGCCACCAGTCAAGCTCAAGAGACCCAGTACTTC. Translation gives CATSQAQETQYF.